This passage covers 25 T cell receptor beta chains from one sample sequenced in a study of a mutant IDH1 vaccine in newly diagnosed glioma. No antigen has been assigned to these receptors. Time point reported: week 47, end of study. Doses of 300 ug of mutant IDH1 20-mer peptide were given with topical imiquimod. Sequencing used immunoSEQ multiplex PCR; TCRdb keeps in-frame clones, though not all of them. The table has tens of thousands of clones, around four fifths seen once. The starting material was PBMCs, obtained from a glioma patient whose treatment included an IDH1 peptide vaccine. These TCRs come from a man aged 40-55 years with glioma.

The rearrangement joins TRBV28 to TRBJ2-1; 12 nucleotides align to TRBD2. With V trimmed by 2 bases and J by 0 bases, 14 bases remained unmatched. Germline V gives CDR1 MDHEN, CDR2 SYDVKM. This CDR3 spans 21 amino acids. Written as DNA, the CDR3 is TGTGCCAGCAGTTTAGTAATGGCTAGCGGGAGGGAAGAGAGCTCCTACAATGAGCAGTTCTTC. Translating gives CASSLVMASGREESSYNEQFF.

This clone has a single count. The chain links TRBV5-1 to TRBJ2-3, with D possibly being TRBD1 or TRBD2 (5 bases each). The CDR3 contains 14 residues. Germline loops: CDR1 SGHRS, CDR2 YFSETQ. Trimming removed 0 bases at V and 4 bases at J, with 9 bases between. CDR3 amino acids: CASSLGGVADTQYF. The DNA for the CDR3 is TGCGCCAGCAGCTTGGGAGGGGTTGCAGATACGCAGTATTTT.

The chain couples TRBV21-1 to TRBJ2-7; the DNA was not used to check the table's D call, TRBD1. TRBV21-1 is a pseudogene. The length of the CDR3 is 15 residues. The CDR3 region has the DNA TGTGCCAGCAGCAAAGTGAGACAGGACTCCTACGAGCAGTACTTC. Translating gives CASSKVRQDSYEQYF.

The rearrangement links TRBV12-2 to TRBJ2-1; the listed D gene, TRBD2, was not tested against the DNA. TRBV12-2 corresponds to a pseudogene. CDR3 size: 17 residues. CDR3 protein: CASRLELAGGSPNEQFF. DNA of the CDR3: TGTGCAAGTCGCTTAGAACTAGCGGGAGGGTCCCCCAATGAGCAGTTCTTC.

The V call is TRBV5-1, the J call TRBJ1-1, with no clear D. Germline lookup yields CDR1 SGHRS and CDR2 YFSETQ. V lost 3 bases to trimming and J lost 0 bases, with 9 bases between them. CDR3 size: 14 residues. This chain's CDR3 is CASSYPTLNTEAFF. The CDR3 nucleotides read TGCGCCAGCAGCTACCCGACGTTGAACACTGAAGCTTTCTTT.

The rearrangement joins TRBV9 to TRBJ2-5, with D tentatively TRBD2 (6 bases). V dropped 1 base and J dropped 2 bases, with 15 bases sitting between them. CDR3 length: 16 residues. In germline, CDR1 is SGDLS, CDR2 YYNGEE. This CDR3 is CASSVKASSEQETQYF. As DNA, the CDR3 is TGTGCCAGCAGCGTAAAGGCTTCTAGCGAACAAGAGACCCAGTACTTC.

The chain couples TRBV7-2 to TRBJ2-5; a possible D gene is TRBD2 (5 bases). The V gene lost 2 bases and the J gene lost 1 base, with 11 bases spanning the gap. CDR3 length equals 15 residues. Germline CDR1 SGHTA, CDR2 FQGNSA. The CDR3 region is CASSLIGNFQETQYF. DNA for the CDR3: TGTGCCAGCAGCTTAATCGGGAATTTCCAAGAGACCCAGTACTTC. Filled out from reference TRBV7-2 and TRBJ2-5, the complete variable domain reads GAGVSQSPSNKVTEKGKDVELRCDPISGHTALYWYRQSLGQGLEFLIYFQGNSAPDKSGLPSDRFSAERTGGSVSTLTIQRTQQEDSAVYLCASSLIGNFQETQYFGPGTRLLVL.

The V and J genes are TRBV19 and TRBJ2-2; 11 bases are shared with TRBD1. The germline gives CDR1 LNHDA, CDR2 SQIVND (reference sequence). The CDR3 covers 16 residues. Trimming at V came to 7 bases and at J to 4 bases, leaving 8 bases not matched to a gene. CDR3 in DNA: TGTGCCAGTAAAGGGACAGGGGGAATCATCACCGGGGAGCTGTTTTTT. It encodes CASKGTGGIITGELFF.

CDR3 protein: CASSVRFGGDTQYF. In DNA form, the CDR3 reads TGTGCCAGCAGTGTGCGTTTTGGGGGAGATACGCAGTATTTT. The V call is TRBV2, the J call TRBJ2-3; possibly TRBD1 or TRBD2 for D (5 bases each). V lost 4 bases to trimming and J lost 5 bases, with 13 bases between them. This CDR3 has 14 amino acids. The germline V gene encodes CDR1 SNHLY and CDR2 FYNNEI. The full variable domain, its missing parts supplied by reference TRBV2 and TRBJ2-3, is EPEVTQTPSHQVTQMGQEVILRCVPISNHLYFYWYRQILGQKVEFLVSFYNNEISEKSEIFDDQFSVERPDGSNFTLKIRSTKLEDSAMYFCASSVRFGGDTQYFGPGTRLTVL.

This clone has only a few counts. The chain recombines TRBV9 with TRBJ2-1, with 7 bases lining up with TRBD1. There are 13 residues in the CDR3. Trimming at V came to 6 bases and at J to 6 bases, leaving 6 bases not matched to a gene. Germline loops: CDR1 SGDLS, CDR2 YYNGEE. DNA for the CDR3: TGTGCCAGCAACAGGGGTACCGTCAATGAGCAGTTCTTC. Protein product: CASNRGTVNEQFF.

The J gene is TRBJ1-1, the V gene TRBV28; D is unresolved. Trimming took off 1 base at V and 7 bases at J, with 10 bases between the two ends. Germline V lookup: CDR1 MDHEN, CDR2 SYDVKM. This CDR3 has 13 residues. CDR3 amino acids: CASSLLRAYEAFF. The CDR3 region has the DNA TGTGCCAGCAGTTTATTAAGGGCATATGAAGCTTTCTTT.

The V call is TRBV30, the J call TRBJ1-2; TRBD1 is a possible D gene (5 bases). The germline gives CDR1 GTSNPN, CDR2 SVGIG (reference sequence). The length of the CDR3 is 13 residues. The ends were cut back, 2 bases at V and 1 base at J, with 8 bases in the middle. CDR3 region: CAWSTGLNYGYTF. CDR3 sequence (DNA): TGTGCCTGGAGTACGGGGCTTAACTATGGCTACACCTTC. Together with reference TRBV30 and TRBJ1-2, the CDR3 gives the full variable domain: SQTIHQWPATLVQPVGSPLSLECTVEGTSNPNLYWYRQAAGRGLQLLFYSVGIGQISSEVPQNLSASRPQDRQFILSSKKLLLSDSGFYLCAWSTGLNYGYTFGSGTRLTVV.

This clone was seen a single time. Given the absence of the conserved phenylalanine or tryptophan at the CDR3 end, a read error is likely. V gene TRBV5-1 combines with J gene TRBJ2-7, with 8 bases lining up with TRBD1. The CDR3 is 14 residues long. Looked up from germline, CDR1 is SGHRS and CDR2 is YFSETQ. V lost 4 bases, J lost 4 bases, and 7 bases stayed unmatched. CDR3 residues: CASSVQGDFYEQYL. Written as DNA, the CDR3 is TGCGCCAGCAGCGTACAGGGGGATTTTTACGAGCAGTACCTC.

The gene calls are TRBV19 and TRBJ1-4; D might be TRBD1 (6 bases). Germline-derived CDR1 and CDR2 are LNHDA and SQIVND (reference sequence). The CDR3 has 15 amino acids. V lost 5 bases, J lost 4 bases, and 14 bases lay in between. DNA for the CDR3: TGTGCCAGTAGTTTGAGGACAGCCCTTAATGAAAAACTGTTTTTT. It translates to CASSLRTALNEKLFF.

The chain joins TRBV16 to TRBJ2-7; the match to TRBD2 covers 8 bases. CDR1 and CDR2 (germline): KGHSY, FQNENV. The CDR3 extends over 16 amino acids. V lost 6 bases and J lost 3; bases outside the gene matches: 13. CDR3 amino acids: CASSPIVREGRYEQYF. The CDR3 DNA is TGTGCCAGCAGTCCAATAGTCCGGGAGGGCCGCTACGAGCAGTACTTC.

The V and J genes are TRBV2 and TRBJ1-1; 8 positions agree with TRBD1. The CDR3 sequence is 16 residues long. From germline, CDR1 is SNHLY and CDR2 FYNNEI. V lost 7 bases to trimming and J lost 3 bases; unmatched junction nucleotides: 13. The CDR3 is CASKVTGVSRDTEAFF. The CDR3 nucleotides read TGTGCCAGCAAGGTGACAGGGGTATCGCGGGACACTGAAGCTTTCTTT.

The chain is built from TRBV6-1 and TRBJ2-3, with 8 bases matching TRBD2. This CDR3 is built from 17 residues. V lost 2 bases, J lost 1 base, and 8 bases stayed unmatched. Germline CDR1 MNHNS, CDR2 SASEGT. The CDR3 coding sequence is TGTGCCAGCAGTGAAAGGGTTGGGGGACTAGGCACAGATACGCAGTATTTT. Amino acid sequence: CASSERVGGLGTDTQYF.

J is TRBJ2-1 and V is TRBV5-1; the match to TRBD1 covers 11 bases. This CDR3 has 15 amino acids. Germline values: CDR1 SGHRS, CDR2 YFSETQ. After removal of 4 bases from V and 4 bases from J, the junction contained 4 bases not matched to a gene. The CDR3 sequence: CASSPGTGGYNEQFF. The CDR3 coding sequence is TGCGCCAGCAGCCCGGGGACAGGGGGTTACAATGAGCAGTTCTTC. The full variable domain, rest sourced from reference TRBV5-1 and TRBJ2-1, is KAGVTQTPRYLIKTRGQQVTLSCSPISGHRSVSWYQQTPGQGLQFLFEYFSETQRNKGNFPGRFSGRQFSNSRSEMNVSTLELGDSALYLCASSPGTGGYNEQFFGPGTRLTVL.

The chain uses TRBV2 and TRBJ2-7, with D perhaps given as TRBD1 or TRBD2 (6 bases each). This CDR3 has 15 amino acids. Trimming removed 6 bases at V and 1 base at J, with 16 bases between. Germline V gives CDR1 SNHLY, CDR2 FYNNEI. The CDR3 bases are TGTGCCAGCAGGGAGGGGGGCGGACAGTCCTACGAGCAGTACTTC. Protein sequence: CASREGGGQSYEQYF.

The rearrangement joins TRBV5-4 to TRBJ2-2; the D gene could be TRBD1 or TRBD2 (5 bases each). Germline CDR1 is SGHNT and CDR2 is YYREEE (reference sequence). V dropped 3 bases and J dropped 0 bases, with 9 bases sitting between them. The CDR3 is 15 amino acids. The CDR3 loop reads CASSSGTANTGELFF. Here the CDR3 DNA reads TGTGCCAGCAGCTCGGGGACGGCGAACACCGGGGAGCTGTTTTTT.

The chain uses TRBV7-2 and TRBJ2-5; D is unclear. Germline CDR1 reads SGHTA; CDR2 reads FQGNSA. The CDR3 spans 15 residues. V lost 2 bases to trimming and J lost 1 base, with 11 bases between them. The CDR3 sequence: CASSLSHGPQETQYF. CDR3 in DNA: TGTGCCAGCAGCTTAAGTCACGGCCCCCAAGAGACCCAGTACTTC.

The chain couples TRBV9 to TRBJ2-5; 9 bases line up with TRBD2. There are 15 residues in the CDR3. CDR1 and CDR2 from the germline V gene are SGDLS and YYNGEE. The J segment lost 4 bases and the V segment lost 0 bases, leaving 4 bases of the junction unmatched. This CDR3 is CASSVGLAGRETQYF. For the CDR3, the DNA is TGTGCCAGCAGCGTAGGTCTAGCGGGACGAGAGACCCAGTACTTC.

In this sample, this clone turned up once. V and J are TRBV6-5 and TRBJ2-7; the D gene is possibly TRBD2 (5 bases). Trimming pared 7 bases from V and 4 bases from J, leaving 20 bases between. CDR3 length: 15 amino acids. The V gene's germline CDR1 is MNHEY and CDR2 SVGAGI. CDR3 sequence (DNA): TGTGCCAGCAACCCGGACCCTCACGGGGTGTACGAGCAGTACTTC. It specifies CASNPDPHGVYEQYF.

CDR3 sequence reads: CASSANPPGGQETQYF. The CDR3 nucleotides are TGTGCCAGCAGCGCGAATCCTCCAGGGGGCCAAGAGACCCAGTACTTC. J is TRBJ2-5 and V is TRBV7-2; 7 nucleotides match TRBD1. Germline CDR1 and CDR2: SGHTA and FQGNSA. CDR3 length: 16 amino acids. Trimming removed 5 bases from V and 1 base from J; junction bases left unmatched: 10.

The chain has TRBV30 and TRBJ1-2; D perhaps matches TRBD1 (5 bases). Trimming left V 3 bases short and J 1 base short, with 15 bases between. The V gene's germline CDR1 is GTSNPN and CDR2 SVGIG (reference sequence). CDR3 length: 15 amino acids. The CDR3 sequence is CAWRSRDFFNYGYTF. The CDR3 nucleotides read TGTGCCTGGAGGAGCCGGGACTTTTTTAACTATGGCTACACCTTC.